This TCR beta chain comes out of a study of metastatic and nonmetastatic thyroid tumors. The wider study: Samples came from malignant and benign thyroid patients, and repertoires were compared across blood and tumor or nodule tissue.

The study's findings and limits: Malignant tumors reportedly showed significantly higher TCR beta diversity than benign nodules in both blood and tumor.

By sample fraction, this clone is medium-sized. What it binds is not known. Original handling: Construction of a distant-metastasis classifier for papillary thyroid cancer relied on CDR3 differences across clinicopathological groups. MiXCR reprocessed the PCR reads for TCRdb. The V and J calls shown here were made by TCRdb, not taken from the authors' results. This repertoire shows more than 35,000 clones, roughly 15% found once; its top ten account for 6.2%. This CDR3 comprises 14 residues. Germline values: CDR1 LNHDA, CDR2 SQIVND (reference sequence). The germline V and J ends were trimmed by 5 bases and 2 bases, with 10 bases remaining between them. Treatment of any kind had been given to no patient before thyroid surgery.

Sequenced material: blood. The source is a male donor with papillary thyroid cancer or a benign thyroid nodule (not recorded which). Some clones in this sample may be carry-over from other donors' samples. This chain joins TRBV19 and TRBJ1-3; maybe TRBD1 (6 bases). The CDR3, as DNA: TGTGCCAGTAGTCGCCAGGGGACTGGAAACACCATATATTTT. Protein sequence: CASSRQGTGNTIYF.